Here is one T cell receptor beta chain with its context. Sequencing was performed with immunoSEQ multiplex PCR; in TCRdb, only in-frame clones are kept and a portion is missing. This table holds 30,000 to 35,000 clones, 73% found once. CDR1 and CDR2 from the germline V gene are KGHDR and SFDVKD. Trimming cost V 1 base and J 3 bases; bases outside gene matches: 16. This CDR3 contains 21 residues. The data were obtained in a study of T cells in tumors after PD-1 blockade. Study in general: Excluded were patients with checkpoint blockade, immunosuppressants, or radiotherapy or other anti-cancer therapy within 4 weeks. Daily vismodegib 150 mg continued in a subset of anti-PD-1-treated patients. Each patient got pembrolizumab 200 mg every 3 weeks or cemiplimab 350 mg every 2 weeks.

The sample was PBMCs, taken after anti-PD-1 treatment. The chain is built from TRBV24-1 and TRBJ1-3, with 11 bases matching TRBD1. This TCR came from a human donor with basal cell carcinoma. This CDR3 reads CATSDFGGHKGQGAVGNTIYF. In DNA form, the CDR3 reads TGTGCCACCAGTGATTTTGGGGGTCATAAAGGACAGGGGGCTGTTGGAAACACCATATATTTT.